The 30 T cell receptor beta chains listed next were all sequenced from one sample in a study of radiotherapy plus CTLA-4 blockade in lung cancer. Some clones are missing from TCRdb's copy, which holds only in-frame ones; the method was immunoSEQ multiplex PCR. The sample has about 110,000 clones; about 85% are singletons. The sequencing used peripheral blood, collected from a patient treated with radiotherapy plus ipilimumab. The source of these receptors is a human donor with non-small cell lung cancer that progressed on radiotherapy plus ipilimumab. Some clones in this sample may be carry-over from other donors' samples.

The chain recombines TRBV14 with TRBJ2-7; no reliable D call. V lost 1 base and J 2 bases, leaving 9 bases between the germline ends. The CDR3 extends over 14 amino acids. CDR1 and CDR2 from the germline V gene are SGHDN and FVKESK. Written as DNA, the CDR3 is TGTGCCAGCAGCCAAGTGCAACAGCCCTACGAGCAGTACTTC. Its translation: CASSQVQQPYEQYF.

V is TRBV19 and J is TRBJ1-5; D not resolved. CDR3 length: 14 amino acids. The V and J ends lost 6 bases and 4 bases respectively, with 13 bases between them. CDR1 and CDR2 from the germline V gene are LNHDA and SQIVND (reference sequence). CDR3 loop: CASRIGGSNQPQHF. The CDR3 region has the DNA TGTGCCAGTAGGATCGGCGGGTCGAATCAGCCCCAGCATTTT.

This clone came up once. The CDR3 nucleotides are TGTGCCAGCTCACCAAGCGGGACACACCACTACGAGCAGTACTTC. It yields the protein CASSPSGTHHYEQYF. The chain joins TRBV18 to TRBJ2-7; TRBD2 is a possible D gene (7 bases). This CDR3 spans 15 amino acids. CDR1 is KGHSH, CDR2 LQKENI, per germline. V lost 2 bases to trimming and J lost 3 bases, with 14 bases between them.

The chain carries TRBV5-1 and TRBJ2-7; D is ambiguous. Germline V gene data show CDR1 as SGHRS and CDR2 as YFSETQ. Trimming took 1 base from V and 0 from J, leaving 8 bases between them. The CDR3 runs 14 residues. The CDR3 DNA follows: TGCGCCAGCAGCTTGATATTGAGCTCCTACGAGCAGTACTTC. The encoded protein is CASSLILSSYEQYF.

The gene calls are TRBV7-2 and TRBJ1-2; D gene unclear. Trimming took off 1 base at V and 7 bases at J, with 13 bases between the two ends. This CDR3 is built from 14 residues. Germline V CDR1 and CDR2: SGHTA, FQGNSA. The CDR3 DNA reads TGTGCCAGCAGCTTAGTTCACAGCGCGGGTGGCTACACCTTC. Its translation is CASSLVHSAGGYTF.

The V gene is TRBV7-9, the J gene TRBJ1-2; D perhaps matches TRBD1 (5 bases). This CDR3 is built from 12 residues. V was shortened by 5 bases and J by 3 bases, with 7 bases between the two germline ends. Germline lookup yields CDR1 SEHNR and CDR2 FQNEAQ (reference sequence). The CDR3 reads CASSQTDYGYTF. CDR3 bases: TGTGCCAGCAGCCAGACAGACTATGGCTACACCTTC.

This clone occurred a few times. This chain joins TRBV29-1 and TRBJ1-3; 7 bases fit TRBD1. V gave up 4 bases and J gave up 16 bases; unmatched junction bases: 10. The CDR3 is 11 amino acids. In germline, CDR1 is SQVTM, CDR2 ANQGSEA. The CDR3 region has the DNA TGCAGCGTTGGGCGGGACAGCGTTCGCTATTTT. Amino acids: CSVGRDSVRYF.

The chain's CDR3 is CSVSSSGSTDTQYF. For the CDR3, the DNA is TGCAGCGTTTCCTCTAGCGGGAGCACAGATACGCAGTATTTT. The rearrangement joins TRBV29-1 to TRBJ2-3; 8 positions agree with TRBD2. This CDR3 is 14 amino acids long. Losses at the gene ends were 5 bases for V and 0 bases for J; bases not matched to a gene: 4. Germline CDR1 SQVTM, CDR2 ANQGSEA.

As regards this clone: The sample holds other DNA sequences that translate to the same CDR3. J is TRBJ1-5 and V is TRBV19; D not resolved. The CDR3 covers 15 residues. V lost 1 base and J 0 bases, leaving 7 bases between the germline ends. CDR1 LNHDA and CDR2 SQIVND come from the germline V gene (reference sequence). CDR3 sequence (DNA): TGTGCCAGTAGTATAGCGCCTTATAGCAATCAGCCCCAGCATTTT. Protein product: CASSIAPYSNQPQHF.

The V gene is TRBV6-5, the J gene TRBJ1-6; 7 bases align to TRBD1. Per the germline V gene, CDR1 is MNHEY and CDR2 is SVGAGI. Trimming cost V 3 bases and J 9 bases; bases outside gene matches: 8. The CDR3 totals 15 residues. As DNA, the CDR3 is TGTGCCAGCAGTTATAATGAGGGGGCTTCTTCACCCCTCCACTTT. Protein sequence: CASSYNEGASSPLHF.

The chain recombines TRBV7-2 with TRBJ2-3, with 7 bases lining up with TRBD1. Germline CDR1 and CDR2: SGHTA and FQGNSA. This CDR3 has 17 amino acids. After removal of 5 bases from V and 1 base from J, the junction contained 12 bases not matched to a gene. The CDR3 spells CASSGGQTGVGTDTQYF. The DNA for the CDR3 is TGTGCCAGCAGCGGGGGACAGACGGGTGTGGGCACAGATACGCAGTATTTT.

This rearrangement joins TRBV28 to TRBJ2-7, with 7 bases identical to TRBD1. V lost 6 bases and J lost 3; bases outside the gene matches: 11. The CDR3 is 15 amino acids. Germline V gene data show CDR1 as MDHEN and CDR2 as SYDVKM. This CDR3 is CASSPPGQTIYEQYF. The CDR3 region has the DNA TGTGCCAGCAGCCCACCGGGACAGACGATCTACGAGCAGTACTTC.

The chain couples TRBV11-3 to TRBJ2-7; possible D gene TRBD1, 5 bases. Germline V gene lookup returns CDR1 SGHNT and CDR2 YENEEA. CDR3 length: 14 amino acids. The V end was cut by 4 bases, the J end by 0 bases, with 10 bases between. The CDR3 loop is CASSSRQHSYEQYF. CDR3 sequence (DNA): TGTGCCAGCAGCTCTAGACAGCACTCCTACGAGCAGTACTTC.

The chain has TRBV6-1 and TRBJ1-2; a possible D gene is TRBD1 (6 bases). Germline V lookup: CDR1 MNHNS, CDR2 SASEGT. The CDR3 extends over 15 amino acids. With 1 base removed from V and 8 bases from J, the gap between germline ends came to 17 bases. The CDR3 sequence: CASSEDGGLTRGYTF. DNA of the CDR3: TGTGCCAGCAGTGAAGATGGGGGCCTTACGCGAGGCTACACCTTC.

The chain joins TRBV2 to TRBJ1-1; the match to TRBD1 covers 7 bases. J gave up 4 bases and V 9 bases, and 11 bases lay outside the gene matches. The germline V gene encodes CDR1 SNHLY and CDR2 FYNNEI. This CDR3 has 14 residues. The CDR3 loop is CARSSGGQITEAFF. The CDR3, as DNA: TGTGCCAGATCTTCGGGGGGACAGATCACTGAAGCTTTCTTT. Complete variable domain (other parts from reference TRBV2 and TRBJ1-1): EPEVTQTPSHQVTQMGQEVILRCVPISNHLYFYWYRQILGQKVEFLVSFYNNEISEKSEIFDDQFSVERPDGSNFTLKIRSTKLEDSAMYFCARSSGGQITEAFFGQGTRLTVV.

The chain joins TRBV25-1 to TRBJ2-7; D might be TRBD1 (5 bases). The CDR3 length is 14 residues. Germline CDR1 reads MGHDK; CDR2 reads SYGVNS. Trimming took 6 bases from V and 4 from J, leaving 16 bases between them. CDR3 bases: TGTGCCAGCAGCCACAGGACGGCCCGGTACGAGCAGTACTTC. Its translation is CASSHRTARYEQYF.

This chain connects TRBV18 to TRBJ2-7; D could derive from TRBD1 or TRBD2 (5 bases each). The CDR3 contains 15 residues. The V gene's germline CDR1 is KGHSH and CDR2 LQKENI. Trimming took off 2 bases at V and 1 base at J, with 12 bases between the two ends. In DNA form, the CDR3 reads TGTGCCAGCTCACCAAGGGGACGGCCGTCCTACGAGCAGTACTTC. The encoded protein is CASSPRGRPSYEQYF.

This chain connects TRBV4-2 to TRBJ1-3; perhaps TRBD1 as D (5 bases). CDR1 is LGHNA, CDR2 YNFKEQ, per germline. The CDR3 contains 15 residues. V lost 3 bases to trimming and J lost 4 bases, with 13 bases between them. The CDR3 nucleotides are TGTGCCAGCAGCCAGGACTATAGACAGGGAAACACCATATATTTT. This gives the protein CASSQDYRQGNTIYF.

V usage is TRBV5-4 and J usage is TRBJ2-7; no definite D call. Trimming cost V 0 bases and J 0 bases, with 7 bases left between them. This CDR3 spans 14 amino acids. CDR1 is SGHNT, CDR2 YYREEE, per germline (reference sequence). CDR3 amino acids: CASSLDPSSYEQYF. CDR3 DNA: TGTGCCAGCAGCTTGGATCCATCCTCCTACGAGCAGTACTTC.

This chain links TRBV27 with TRBJ1-1, with 10 bases aligning to TRBD1. This CDR3 contains 16 residues. Germline V gives CDR1 MNHEY, CDR2 SMNVEV (reference sequence). Unmatched junction bases numbered 5, after V lost 3 bases and J lost 1 base. CDR3 nucleotide sequence: TGTGCCAGCAGTTTCCGGGACAGGGGACCGAACACTGAAGCTTTCTTT. Its protein is CASSFRDRGPNTEAFF.

The chain is built from TRBV27 and TRBJ1-2; D unresolved. Deletions cut 3 bases from V and 10 bases from J, with 18 bases between. Germline assignment: CDR1 MNHEY and CDR2 SMNVEV (reference sequence). The CDR3 is made up of 14 amino acids. CDR3 loop: CASSLRSGDEDYTF. The CDR3 DNA is TGTGCCAGCAGTTTGAGGTCGGGTGATGAGGACTACACCTTC.

The J gene is TRBJ2-1, the V gene TRBV5-4; TRBD2 matches at 12 bases. In germline, CDR1 is SGHNT, CDR2 YYREEE (reference sequence). The ends lost 4 bases at V and 4 bases at J; junction bases unmatched: 6. This CDR3 is built from 16 residues. CDR3 region: CASSISGTSGYNEQFF. The CDR3 DNA reads TGTGCCAGCAGCATTTCGGGGACTAGCGGGTACAATGAGCAGTTCTTC.

The rearrangement links TRBV11-2 to TRBJ2-1; D is ambiguous. The germline gives CDR1 SGHAT, CDR2 FQNNGV. The CDR3 has 14 residues. V lost 3 bases and J 4 bases, leaving 10 bases between the germline ends. The CDR3 loop reads CASSLGAPYNEQFF. CDR3 DNA: TGTGCCAGCAGCTTGGGCGCGCCTTACAATGAGCAGTTCTTC.

This sequence joins TRBV27 and TRBJ2-7; D possibly corresponds to TRBD2 (6 bases). Trimming took 5 bases from V and 3 from J, leaving 14 bases between them. The CDR3 has 14 residues. CDR1 is MNHEY and CDR2 is SMNVEV in the germline V gene (reference sequence). The CDR3 DNA follows: TGTGCCAGCAGTCCCCGCGGGGACCTCTACGAGCAGTACTTC. The encoded protein is CASSPRGDLYEQYF.

The CDR3 nucleotides read TGTGCCAGCCACCCGACAGGGAATCAGCCCCAGCATTTT. Translating it yields CASHPTGNQPQHF. The chain combines TRBV6-6 with TRBJ1-5, with 7 bases fitting TRBD1. This CDR3 has 13 amino acids. The germline V gene encodes CDR1 MNHNY and CDR2 SVGAGI (reference sequence). With V trimmed by 8 bases and J by 4 bases, 5 bases remained unmatched.

The chain employs TRBV18 and TRBJ2-5; D remains unclear. The germline CDR1 and CDR2 sequences are KGHSH and LQKENI. The CDR3 has 15 residues. V was trimmed by 3 bases and J by 2 bases, leaving 13 bases between them. CDR3 sequence (DNA): TGTGCCAGCTCACCTTTTGTAGACCAACAAGAGACCCAGTACTTC. It translates to CASSPFVDQQETQYF.

The V call is TRBV27, the J call TRBJ1-5; TRBD1 matches 7 bases. Germline V lookup: CDR1 MNHEY, CDR2 SMNVEV (reference sequence). There are 14 residues in the CDR3. Unmatched junction bases numbered 4, after V lost 4 bases and J lost 4 bases. Written as DNA, the CDR3 is TGTGCCAGCAGTTACAGGGGTGGGAATCAGCCCCAGCATTTT. As protein: CASSYRGGNQPQHF.

The V and J genes are TRBV5-1 and TRBJ2-3, with 9 bases that match TRBD1. Germline CDR1 SGHRS, CDR2 YFSETQ. After removal of 4 bases from V and 5 bases from J, the junction contained 5 bases not matched to a gene. The CDR3 is 14 amino acids. This CDR3 is CASSRGTGQDTQYF. CDR3 sequence (DNA): TGCGCCAGCAGCCGGGGGACAGGGCAAGATACGCAGTATTTT.

This clone was detected only a few times. This chain uses TRBV27 with TRBJ2-5; D unclear. The CDR3 loop spans 13 amino acids. V was shortened by 5 bases and J by 5 bases, with 12 bases between the two germline ends. Germline values: CDR1 MNHEY, CDR2 SMNVEV (reference sequence). CDR3 sequence reads: CASSRQEWETQYF. In nucleotides, the CDR3 is TGTGCCAGCAGTAGGCAGGAGTGGGAGACCCAGTACTTC.

The V and J genes are TRBV6-6 and TRBJ2-1, with TRBD2 matching over 7 bases. V lost 3 bases to trimming and J lost 4 bases; unmatched junction nucleotides: 6. The CDR3 is made up of 15 amino acids. CDR1 MNHNY and CDR2 SVGAGI come from the germline V gene (reference sequence). The CDR3 is CASSYGGGEYNEQFF. CDR3 bases: TGTGCCAGCAGTTATGGGGGGGGAGAATACAATGAGCAGTTCTTC.